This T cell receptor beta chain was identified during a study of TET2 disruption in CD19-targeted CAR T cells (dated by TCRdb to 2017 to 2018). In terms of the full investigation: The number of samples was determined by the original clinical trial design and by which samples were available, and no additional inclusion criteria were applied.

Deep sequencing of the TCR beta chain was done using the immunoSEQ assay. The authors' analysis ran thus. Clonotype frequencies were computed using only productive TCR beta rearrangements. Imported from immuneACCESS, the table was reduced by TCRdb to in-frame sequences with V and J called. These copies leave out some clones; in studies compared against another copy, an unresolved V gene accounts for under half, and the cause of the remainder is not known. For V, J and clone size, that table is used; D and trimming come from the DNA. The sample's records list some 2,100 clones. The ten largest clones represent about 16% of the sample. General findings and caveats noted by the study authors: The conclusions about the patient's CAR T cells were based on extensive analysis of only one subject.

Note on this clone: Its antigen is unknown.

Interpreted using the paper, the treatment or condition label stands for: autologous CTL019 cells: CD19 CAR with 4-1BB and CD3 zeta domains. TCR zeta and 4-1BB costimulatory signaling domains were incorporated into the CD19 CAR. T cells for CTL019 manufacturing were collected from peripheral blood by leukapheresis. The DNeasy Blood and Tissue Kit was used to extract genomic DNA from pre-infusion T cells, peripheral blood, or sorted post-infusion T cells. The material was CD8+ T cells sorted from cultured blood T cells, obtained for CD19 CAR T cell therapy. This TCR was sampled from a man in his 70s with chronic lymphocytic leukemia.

The CDR3 sequence is CASSVWGGLAGGNEQFF. CDR3 DNA, as far as it was read: TGTGCCAGTAGCGTGTGGGGGGGACTAGCGGGGGGTAATGAG. The chain is assembled from TRBV19 and TRBJ2-1; TRBD2 fits 15 bases in the junction. The CDR3 goes on 3 residues after the read ends, and that part is filled in from the germline J gene. The CDR3 runs 17 residues from the cysteine to the phenylalanine. The DNA shown is the part of the CDR3 that was read: 42 bases, in frame from base 1. Via the germline V gene (reference sequence), CDR1 is LNHDA and CDR2 SQIVND. V and J are trimmed by 6 bases and 7 bases, and the gene matches miss 10 bases of the junction.